At least ten counts were recorded for the clone carrying this T cell receptor beta chain. As yet, its antigen is unknown. Germline V lookup: CDR1 SGHRS, CDR2 YFSETQ. The CDR3 is 13 amino acids. V was pared by 6 bases and J by 3 bases, with 2 bases of the junction left unmatched. This sample was taken from a study of breast tumors, draining lymph nodes, adjacent tissues. MiXCR, applied by TCRdb to the multiplex PCR reads, yields one record per CDR3 protein. The table has about 89,000 distinct CDR3 sequences, more than 25% seen once. Axillary draining lymph nodes of breast cancer patients supplied the node samples. Study-level results: Compared with lymph nodes, tumors were less diverse; compared with nontumor tissue, more.

The sequencing sample was made of axillary lymph node tissue. The chain carries TRBV5-1 and TRBJ2-3, with TRBD2 matching 9 bases. The origin of this receptor is a female donor with breast cancer. Some clones in this sample may be carry-over from other donors' samples. CDR3 sequence reads: CASKLAGTDTQYF. CDR3 bases: TGCGCCAGCAAGCTAGCGGGAACAGATACGCAGTATTTT.